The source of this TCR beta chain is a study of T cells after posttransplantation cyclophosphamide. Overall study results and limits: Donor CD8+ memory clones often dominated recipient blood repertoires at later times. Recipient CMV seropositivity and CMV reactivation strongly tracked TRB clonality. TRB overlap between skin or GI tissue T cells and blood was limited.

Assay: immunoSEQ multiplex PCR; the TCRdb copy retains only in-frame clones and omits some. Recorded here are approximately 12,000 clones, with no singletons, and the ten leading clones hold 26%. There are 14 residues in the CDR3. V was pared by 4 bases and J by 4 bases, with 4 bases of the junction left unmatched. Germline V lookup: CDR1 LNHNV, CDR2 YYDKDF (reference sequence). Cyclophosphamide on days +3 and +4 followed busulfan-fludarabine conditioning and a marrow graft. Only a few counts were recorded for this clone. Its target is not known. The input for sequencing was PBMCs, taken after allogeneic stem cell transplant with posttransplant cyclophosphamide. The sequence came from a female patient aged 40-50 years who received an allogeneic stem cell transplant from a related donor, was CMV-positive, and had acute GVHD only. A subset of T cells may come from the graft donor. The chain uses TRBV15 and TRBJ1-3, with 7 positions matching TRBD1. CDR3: CATSTRGPGNTIYF. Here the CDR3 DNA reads TGTGCCACCAGCACAAGGGGGCCAGGAAACACCATATATTTT.